This is a list of T cell receptor beta chains from one sample in a study of radiotherapy plus CTLA-4 blockade in lung cancer. TCRdb's table, derived via immunoSEQ multiplex PCR, lists solely in-frame clones and lacks some. The table has roughly 120,000 clones, about four fifths seen once. Sample: peripheral blood, taken from a patient treated with radiotherapy plus ipilimumab. The receptor set was obtained from a human donor with non-small cell lung cancer that progressed on radiotherapy plus ipilimumab. Some clones in this sample may be carry-over from other donors' samples. CDR3s include the opening cysteine and the closing phenylalanine or tryptophan. Each record gives: clone size, V gene, D gene, J gene, CDR3 DNA, CDR3 protein. D genes are given only for firm matches. Not every row has a clone size; where given, it reads once, few, many or a size class.

>-|TRBV13|TRBD1|TRBJ1-5
TGTGCCAGCAGCTCCGGGACAGGAGAGAATCAGCCCCAGCATTTT
CASSSGTGENQPQHF
>once|TRBV5-1|-|TRBJ1-6
TGCGCCAGCAGTGTAGACGGGACATCGGACTATAATTCACCCCTCCACTTT
CASSVDGTSDYNSPLHF
>-|TRBV2|-|TRBJ2-5
TGTGCCAGCAGTCCGAGGGGGGTAGAGACCCAGTACTTC
CASSPRGVETQYF
>-|TRBV2|-|TRBJ1-6
TGTGCCAGCGGGACGGAGTATAATTCACCCCTCCACTTT
CASGTEYNSPLHF
>-|TRBV30|-|TRBJ2-1
TGTGCCGCCTCGGCGGGCGGGGCCTACAATGAGCAGTTCTTC
CAASAGGAYNEQFF
>-|TRBV10-3|-|TRBJ2-1
TGTGCCATCAGTGATGGGGGGATTACGAATGAGCAGTTCTTC
CAISDGGITNEQFF
>-|TRBV2|-|TRBJ1-5
TGTGCCAGCAGCTCACAGGGAACCAATCAGCCCCAGCATTTT
CASSSQGTNQPQHF
>-|TRBV15|-|TRBJ2-7
TGTGCCACCAGCGTAGGGACGGAATCCTACGAGCAGTACTTC
CATSVGTESYEQYF
>once|TRBV19|-|TRBJ2-1
TGTGCCAGTAGTATGAGTCCGTCAGGCTCCTACAATGAGCAGTTCTTC
CASSMSPSGSYNEQFF
>-|TRBV7-2|TRBD2|TRBJ2-3
TGTGCCAGCAGCTTCCCGGGGGGTTTAGATACGCAGTATTTT
CASSFPGGLDTQYF
>-|TRBV7-2|-|TRBJ2-7
TGTGCCAGCAGCCCAGGCCCCGCCGGCACCTACGAGCAGTACTTC
CASSPGPAGTYEQYF
>-|TRBV28|TRBD2|TRBJ2-7
TGTGCCAGCAGTGGCGGGGGGGCTACTTACGAGCAGTACTTC
CASSGGGATYEQYF
>-|TRBV7-2|-|TRBJ1-1
TGTGCCAGCAGCTTCGGACACTCGAACACTGAAGCTTTCTTT
CASSFGHSNTEAFF
>-|TRBV7-3|-|TRBJ2-2
TGTGCCAGCAGGGGACCGGGGCCGGAGCTGTTTTTT
CASRGPGPELFF
>-|TRBV4-3|-|TRBJ1-1
TGCGCCAGCAGCCAGACGATACGGATACCGGCTGAAGCTTTCTTT
CASSQTIRIPAEAFF
>-|TRBV9|TRBD2|TRBJ2-1
TGTGCCAGCAGCGGGACCAGCGGGACTAGCGGTGAGCAGTTCTTC
CASSGTSGTSGEQFF
>once|TRBV27|-|TRBJ1-6
TGTGCCAGCAGTATAAGACCCCAGAGGTGGTCACCCCTCCACTTT
CASSIRPQRWSPLHF
>once|TRBV7-9|-|TRBJ1-2
TGTGCCAGCAGCTTAGCCCAAAGACTCTATGGCTACACCTTC
CASSLAQRLYGYTF
>-|TRBV7-8|-|TRBJ1-2
TGTGCCAGCAGCTTTGAGGGACGGAATCTCTATGGCTTCACCTTC
CASSFEGRNLYGFTF
>-|TRBV5-1|-|TRBJ1-3
TGCGCCACCTCGAGCGGATCTGGAAACACCATATATTTT
CATSSGSGNTIYF
>few|TRBV2|-|TRBJ1-1
TGTGCCAGCGGCGGGGCTGAAGCTTTCTTT
CASGGAEAFF
>-|TRBV6-5|TRBD1|TRBJ1-1
TGTGCCAGCGCCAGACAGGGGGGCTATGAAGCTTTCTTT
CASARQGGYEAFF
>-|TRBV9|-|TRBJ1-3
TGTGCCAGCAGCGTAGGGACAACTGGAAACACCATATATTTT
CASSVGTTGNTIYF
>-|TRBV7-2|-|TRBJ1-1
TGTGCCAGCAGCCAGGGTGGGGTTTTCGGTACGGGGGCTTTCTTT
CASSQGGVFGTGAFF
>-|TRBV7-7|-|TRBJ2-3
TGTGCTAGCAGCTCGAAACCAGGGTCGGATACGCAGTATTTT
CASSSKPGSDTQYF
>-|TRBV7-2|-|TRBJ2-2
TGTGCCAGCAGCTTAGCGCGTAGGGGTGCCGGGGAGCTGTTTTTT
CASSLARRGAGELFF
>-|TRBV7-3|-|TRBJ1-1
TGTGCCAGCAGCTTCCAGGGACGCACTGAAGCTTTCTTT
CASSFQGRTEAFF
>-|TRBV7-8|-|TRBJ2-3
TGTGCCAGCAGCTCCAGAGCGTATACGCAGTATTTT
CASSSRAYTQYF
>-|TRBV16|-|TRBJ1-5
TGTGCCAGCAGCCAATCCCAGGGTCAGCCCCAGCATTTT
CASSQSQGQPQHF
>-|TRBV5-8|-|TRBJ1-1
TGTGCCAGCCAGAAACTGAACACTGAAGCTTTCTTT
CASQKLNTEAFF
>-|TRBV2|-|TRBJ2-2
TGTGCCAGCAGTGCAGGGGCATGGGAGCTGTTTTTT
CASSAGAWELFF
>-|TRBV5-4|-|TRBJ1-2
TGTGCCAGCAGCTGGACCCGGGACATAGATTATGGCTACACCTTC
CASSWTRDIDYGYTF
>once|TRBV7-3|-|TRBJ2-1
TGTGCCAGCAGCAGTGACCCGATCAATGAGCAGTTCTTC
CASSSDPINEQFF
>-|TRBV5-1|-|TRBJ1-1
TGCGCCAGCAGCTTGGCCGGGGCGAACACTGAAGCTTTCTTT
CASSLAGANTEAFF
>-|TRBV7-2|-|TRBJ2-1
TGTGCCAGCAGCTTAGCAGTCTACCAGAAGCCCAATGAGCAGTTCTTC
CASSLAVYQKPNEQFF
>-|TRBV2|-|TRBJ2-5
TGTGCCAGCAGCACCCCTAGGGTTGCCCAAGAGACCCAGTACTTC
CASSTPRVAQETQYF
>few|TRBV20-1|-|TRBJ2-3
TGCAGTGCTAAGGGTGGACCCGCGGAATATTTT
CSAKGGPAEYF
>-|TRBV2|-|TRBJ2-2
TGTGCCAGCAGTGAAGTTAACACCGGGGAGCTGTTTTTT
CASSEVNTGELFF
>-|TRBV6-1|-|TRBJ2-7
TGTGCCAGCATTGGGGCGACACTATCTTGGGACGAGCAGTACTTC
CASIGATLSWDEQYF
>-|TRBV6-1|-|TRBJ2-1
TGTGCCAGCTCCCCGACCACTCAATACAATGAGCAGTTCTTC
CASSPTTQYNEQFF
>-|TRBV5-4|TRBD1|TRBJ2-3
TGTGCCAGCAGCCTAAGCTTGACAGGGGGCCGGCCAGATACGCAGTATTTT
CASSLSLTGGRPDTQYF
>-|TRBV6-6|TRBD1|TRBJ1-4
TGTGCCAGCAGTAGGACAGGGGGCCGGGGTGGTGAAAAACTGTTTTTT
CASSRTGGRGGEKLFF